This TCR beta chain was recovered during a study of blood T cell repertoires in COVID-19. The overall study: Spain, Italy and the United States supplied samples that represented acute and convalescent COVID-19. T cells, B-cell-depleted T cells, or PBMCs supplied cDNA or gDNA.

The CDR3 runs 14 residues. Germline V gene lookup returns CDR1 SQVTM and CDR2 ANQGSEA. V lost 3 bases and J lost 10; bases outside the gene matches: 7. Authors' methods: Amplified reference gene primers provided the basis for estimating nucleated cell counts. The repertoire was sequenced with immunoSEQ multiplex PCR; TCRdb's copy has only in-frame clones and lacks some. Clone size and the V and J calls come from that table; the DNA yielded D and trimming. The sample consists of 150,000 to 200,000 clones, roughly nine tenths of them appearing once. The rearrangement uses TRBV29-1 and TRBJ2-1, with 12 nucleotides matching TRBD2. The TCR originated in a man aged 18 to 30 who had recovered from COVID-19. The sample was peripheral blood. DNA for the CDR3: TGCAGCGTTGATGAGCTAGCGGGAGGGCCAGAGCAGTTCTTC. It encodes CSVDELAGGPEQFF.